One T cell receptor (beta chain) is described in this entry. Antigen: not known. Its ends do not fully match the called genes, so a read error is possible. PCR amplification relied on 60 Vbeta primers (plus 13 Jbeta primers). Sequenced by immunoSEQ multiplex PCR; TCRdb stores in-frame clones only, minus some. This sample has tens of thousands of clones, with 50% to 80% found just once. Germline V CDR1 and CDR2: SEHNR, FQNEAQ (reference sequence). The CDR3 spans 19 residues. This sample is part of a study of cytomegalovirus exposure and HLA in healthy donors. Broader study findings: Later analysis identified a missense DCLRE1C variant that was linked to TCR beta V- and J-gene trimming. Further analysis was carried out later, and it showed several of the most significant clusters appearing linked to common viral pathogens. Across donors, sequencing depth was assumed by presence/absence analyses to be roughly uniform.

Sequences were obtained from PBMCs. The chain combines TRBV7-9 with TRBJ2-2; 8 positions agree with TRBD2. This clonotype was sampled from a man younger than 45 in good health and CMV-seronegative. The CDR3 loop is CSSSLDQTGTRTNTGELFF. In DNA, the CDR3 is TGTTCCAGCAGCTTAGACCAAACCGGGACTAGGACGAACACCGGGGAGCTGTTTTTT.